Detailed here is one TCR beta chain. This sample was taken from a study of blood T cells in healthy people across ages. With a J-beta primer mix and a sample-barcoded 5' primer, a second PCR ran about 7 to 11 cycles. A single record per CDR3 protein comes from TCRdb applying MiXCR to the 5' RACE reads. The sample has about 730,000 distinct CDR3 sequences, roughly 45% seen once. The specimen sequenced was blood. The clonotype was recovered from an older woman in good health.

CDR3 region: CASAPGGVRDTQYF. DNA for the CDR3: TGTGCCAGCGCCCCTGGCGGGGTTCGGGATACGCAGTATTTT. This rearrangement joins TRBV12-3 or TRBV12-4 to TRBJ2-3, with D maybe TRBD2 (6 bases). The CDR3 contains 14 residues. Trimming took off 8 bases at V and 6 bases at J, with 18 bases between the two ends.